The present entry profiles one TCR beta chain with its context. Its target is not known. Sorted-subset replicate PCR reactions were performed with approximately 180 ng DNA, corresponding to roughly 27,000 T cell genomes. Original handling: There were no quality scores in the junction-only immunoSEQ sequences, so filtering differed. Clones were sequenced by immunoSEQ multiplex PCR, and TCRdb holds only the in-frame ones, with some missing. V and J calls and clone size come straight from that table; D and trimming were deduced from the DNA. Of approximately 2,000,000 clones detected, 92% appear once; the ten largest clones hold about 0.41%. This record belongs to a study of shared clonotypes between healthy human individuals. Whole-study results and caveats: Generation of non-shared clonotypes was less probable than generation of clonotypes shared by all four donors.

J gave up 0 bases and V 5 bases, and 19 bases lay outside the gene matches. The CDR3 has 21 residues. The germline gives CDR1 SGHTA, CDR2 FQGTGA. CD4+ cells yielded CD45RA+ naive and CD45RA-negative memory subsets. The V and J genes are TRBV7-3 and TRBJ2-2, with 9 bases matching TRBD2. The specimen was naive CD4+ T cells from PBMCs. Subset here: CD45RA+ positively selected. The TCR was taken from a man aged 18-30 years in good health. Some clones in this sample may be carry-over from other donors' samples. The CDR3 sequence is CASSHPTSGQPHVTNTGELFF. The DNA for the CDR3 is TGTGCCAGCAGCCACCCGACTAGCGGCCAGCCGCACGTTACGAACACCGGGGAGCTGTTTTTT.